This T cell receptor (beta chain) was recorded in a study of CD8 T cells in Susac syndrome. It was with random hexamers that about 0.45 to 1 ug RNA was reverse transcribed. Via MiXCR, TCRdb re-called the immunoSEQ multiplex PCR reads, giving one row per CDR3 protein. The sample lists tens of thousands of distinct CDR3 sequences; under 95% were seen once. V gave up 5 bases and J gave up 4 bases; unmatched junction bases: 8. The CDR3 covers 15 residues. Germline V gene data show CDR1 as LNHNV and CDR2 as YYDKDF (reference sequence). The sample taken for sequencing was CD8+ T cells from PBMCs. The source of this sequence is a human donor with Susac syndrome. This chain connects TRBV15 to TRBJ1-1; 9 bases align to TRBD1. The CDR3 protein is CATSLLGQGRTEAFF. The CDR3 bases are TGTGCCACCAGCCTCCTTGGACAGGGGCGCACTGAAGCTTTCTTT.